The entry below gives a single TCR beta chain sequence along with its context. The target antigen is unknown. Profiling relied on immunoSEQ multiplex PCR, and the TCRdb table lists in-frame clones only, not all of them. The data contain about 160,000 clones, nearly 90% of them singletons. The data were taken from a study of cytomegalovirus exposure and HLA in healthy donors. Study-level points and caveats: The classifier was said to identify cytomegalovirus status with high specificity and sensitivity.

The specimen sequenced was PBMCs. The sequence was collected from a man between 18 and 29 years old in good health and CMV-seropositive.

CDR3 residues: CASSIDPGQGHEQYF. CDR3 DNA: TGTGCCAGTAGTATAGACCCGGGACAGGGGCACGAGCAGTACTTC. The chain combines TRBV19 with TRBJ2-7; 10 bases map to TRBD1. J lost 5 bases, V lost 0 bases, and 4 bases had no gene match. The germline CDR1 and CDR2 sequences are LNHDA and SQIVND (reference sequence). The CDR3 has 15 amino acids.